Only one count was recorded for the clone carrying this T cell receptor beta chain. Over chemoradiotherapy, repertoires were sampled more than once. The V and J ends lost 6 bases and 7 bases, in that order; junction bases with no gene match: 11. Germline V lookup: CDR1 SNHLY, CDR2 FYNNEI. The length of the CDR3 is 15 residues. Measured with immunoSEQ multiplex PCR; TCRdb has only the in-frame clones, and not every one. The table lists 3,000 or so clones, 92% of them singletons. This sample was included in a study of chemoradiotherapy in HPV16-positive cancers. Sequencing used tumor tissue, obtained from a patient who underwent chemoradiotherapy. The chain joins TRBV2 to TRBJ1-4, with 7 bases that match TRBD1. This TCR derives from a human donor with HPV-associated anogenital cancer. The CDR3 here is CASSEGLPGGEKLFF. The CDR3 DNA reads as TGTGCCAGCAGCGAGGGACTCCCAGGGGGTGAAAAACTGTTTTTT.